Presented here are 5 T cell receptor beta chains from one specimen sequenced in a study of lymphopenia after photon versus proton radiotherapy. The repertoire was sequenced with immunoSEQ multiplex PCR; TCRdb's copy has only in-frame clones and lacks some. Here the sample spans over 55,000 clones, over 80% being singletons. Material: peripheral blood, obtained from a patient treated with proton-based radiotherapy. The source of these receptors is a man at least 80 years old with esophageal cancer.

The chain uses TRBV11-2 and TRBJ2-3; 10 positions match TRBD1. Germline V gene lookup returns CDR1 SGHAT and CDR2 FQNNGV. The CDR3 loop spans 14 amino acids. After removal of 5 bases from V and 4 bases from J, the junction contained 3 bases not matched to a gene. CDR3 in amino acids: CASSRTGGADTQYF. The CDR3 nucleotides read TGTGCCAGCAGCCGGACAGGGGGGGCAGATACGCAGTATTTT.

The rearrangement uses TRBV25-1 and TRBJ2-3; D might be TRBD2 (6 bases). The germline V and J ends were trimmed by 7 bases and 2 bases, with 10 bases remaining between them. The CDR3 totals 13 residues. The germline V gene encodes CDR1 MGHDK and CDR2 SYGVNS. The CDR3 loop is CASIGLNTDTQYF. DNA for the CDR3: TGTGCCAGCATTGGACTAAACACAGATACGCAGTATTTT.

The chain recombines TRBV7-3 with TRBJ2-1; TRBD1 matches at 7 bases. V was clipped by 5 bases and J by 6 bases; unmatched bases: 10. Germline loops: CDR1 SGHTA, CDR2 FQGTGA. The CDR3 covers 15 residues. As DNA, the CDR3 is TGTGCCAGCAGCCCCAGTCAGGGGGTTTTCAATGAGCAGTTCTTC. This codes for CASSPSQGVFNEQFF.

V usage is TRBV6-1 and J usage is TRBJ2-3, with TRBD2 identical over 10 bases. CDR1 and CDR2 (germline): MNHNS, SASEGT. After removal of 7 bases from V and 2 bases from J, the junction contained 6 bases not matched to a gene. The length of the CDR3 is 15 residues. CDR3 DNA sequence: TGTGCCAGCAACCAAGCGGGGGGGGACACAGATACGCAGTATTTT. It translates to CASNQAGGDTDTQYF.

V usage is TRBV4-3 and J usage is TRBJ2-1; 7 bases agree with TRBD1. The germline CDR1 and CDR2 sequences are LGHNA and YSLEER. V was clipped by 1 base and J by 1 base; unmatched bases: 4. The CDR3 runs 16 residues. CDR3 loop: CASSQGDSRSYNEQFF. DNA for the CDR3: TGCGCCAGCAGCCAAGGGGACAGCCGATCCTACAATGAGCAGTTCTTC.